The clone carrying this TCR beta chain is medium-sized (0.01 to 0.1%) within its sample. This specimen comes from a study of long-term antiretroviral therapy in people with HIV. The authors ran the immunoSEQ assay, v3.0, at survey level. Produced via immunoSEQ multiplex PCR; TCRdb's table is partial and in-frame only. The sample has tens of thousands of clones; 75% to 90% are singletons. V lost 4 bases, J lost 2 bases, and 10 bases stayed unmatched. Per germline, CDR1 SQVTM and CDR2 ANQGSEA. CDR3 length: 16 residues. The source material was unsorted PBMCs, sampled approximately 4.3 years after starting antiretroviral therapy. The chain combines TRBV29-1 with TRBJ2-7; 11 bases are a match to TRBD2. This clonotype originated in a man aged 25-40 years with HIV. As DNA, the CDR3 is TGCAGCGTTGGCAAAAGAACTAGCGGGAGAGCCTACGAGCAGTACTTC. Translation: CSVGKRTSGRAYEQYF.